This T cell receptor beta chain was recovered during a study of OX40 agonist ivuxolimab in advanced cancers. Autoimmune disease history or systemic immunosuppression excluded patients. The protocol was immunoSEQ multiplex PCR, while the TCRdb copy is restricted to in-frame clones and leaves out a portion. The repertoire holds roughly 80,000 clones, with about four fifths as singletons. Sequencing used CD4+ or CD8+ T cells sorted from blood, obtained in a trial of the OX40 agonist ivuxolimab. The sequence came from an adult with an advanced solid tumor such as melanoma, head and neck, liver or kidney cancer.

This chain's CDR3 is CASSSPGNEQFF. CDR3 DNA: TGTGCCAGCAGCTCTCCAGGAAATGAGCAGTTCTTC. The rearrangement uses TRBV7-3 and TRBJ2-1; D is ambiguous. Trimming took off 4 bases at V and 7 bases at J, with 8 bases between the two ends. From germline, CDR1 is SGHTA and CDR2 FQGTGA. The CDR3 extends over 12 amino acids.